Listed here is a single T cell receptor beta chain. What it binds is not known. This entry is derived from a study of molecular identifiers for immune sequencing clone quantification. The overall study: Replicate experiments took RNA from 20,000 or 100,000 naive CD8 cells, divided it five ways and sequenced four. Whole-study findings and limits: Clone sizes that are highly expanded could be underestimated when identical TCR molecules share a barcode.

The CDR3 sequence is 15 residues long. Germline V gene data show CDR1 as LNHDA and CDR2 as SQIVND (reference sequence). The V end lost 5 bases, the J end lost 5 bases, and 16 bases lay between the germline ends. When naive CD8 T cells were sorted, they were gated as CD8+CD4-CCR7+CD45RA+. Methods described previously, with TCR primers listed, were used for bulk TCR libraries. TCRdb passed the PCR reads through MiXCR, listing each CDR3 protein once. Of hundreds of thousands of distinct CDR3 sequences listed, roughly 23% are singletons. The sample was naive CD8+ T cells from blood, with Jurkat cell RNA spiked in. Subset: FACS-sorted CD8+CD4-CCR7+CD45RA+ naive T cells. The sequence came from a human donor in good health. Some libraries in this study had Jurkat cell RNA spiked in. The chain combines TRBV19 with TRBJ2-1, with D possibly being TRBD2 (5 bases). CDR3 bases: TGTGCCAGTAGTGGCATACTTGGGAGCCACAATGAGCAGTTCTTC. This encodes CASSGILGSHNEQFF.